Listed here is a single T cell receptor (beta chain). Trimming pared 2 bases from V and 7 bases from J, leaving 20 bases between. The CDR3 consists of 16 residues. CDR1 is KGHSH, CDR2 LQKENI, per germline. Each recovered donor of Cohort 3 presented with two negative PCRs, clearance, or symptom resolution. TCRdb keeps only in-frame clones here, not all; method: immunoSEQ multiplex PCR. The repertoire has a few hundred thousand clones, around 84% of them found once; the top ten carry over 1.5%. These data originate in a study of blood T cell repertoires in COVID-19. Study information: Sites in the United States, Italy and Spain provided acute and convalescent COVID-19 samples. T cells, B-cell-depleted T cells, or PBMCs provided the cDNA or gDNA that served as material.

The rearrangement links TRBV18 to TRBJ1-2; unclear D gene. The clonotype originates from a middle-aged man who had recovered from COVID-19. Sequences were obtained from PBMCs or T cells enriched from blood (not recorded which). CDR3 bases: TGTGCCAGCTCACCAGAGCAGTACGGGGTACAAGGTGGCTACACCTTC. Its protein is CASSPEQYGVQGGYTF.